The 9 T cell receptor beta chains below come from one sample, sequenced in a study of cytomegalovirus exposure and HLA in healthy donors (dated 2017 in TCRdb). The protocol used for the library was the immunoSEQ multiplex PCR assay. The multiplex PCR relied on a mix of 60 forward primers for TCR Vbeta segments and 13 reverse primers for TCR Jbeta segments. In its TCRdb copy, this immuneACCESS table keeps in-frame sequences only and misses some clones. Where compared with another copy, unresolved V genes explain less than half of these, and the others have no known cause. Here the sample has around 170,000 clones; 82% occur a single time. The leading ten clones occupy about 0.78% of the sample. Sequencing was carried out using PBMCs. These receptors were collected from a woman under 30 in good health and CMV-seronegative.

The chain has TRBV28 and TRBJ2-1; 11 nucleotides align to TRBD2. Germline-derived CDR1 and CDR2 are MDHEN and SYDVKM. J gave up 0 bases and V 5 bases, and 3 bases lay outside the gene matches. The CDR3 runs to 16 residues. The CDR3 region has the DNA TGTGCCAGCAGTCATAGCGGGAGGGGCTCCTACAATGAGCAGTTCTTC. Its protein product is CASSHSGRGSYNEQFF. Combining the CDR3 with reference TRBV28 and TRBJ2-1 gives the whole variable domain DVKVTQSSRYLVKRTGEKVFLECVQDMDHENMFWYRQDPGLGLRLIYFSYDVKMKEKGDIPEGYSVSREKKERFSLILESASTNQTSMYLCASSHSGRGSYNEQFFGPGTRLTVL.

This chain links TRBV27 with TRBJ2-7; possibly TRBD1 for D (6 bases). V was clipped by 6 bases and J by 0 bases, with 12 bases between them. The CDR3 covers 14 residues. The V gene's germline CDR1 is MNHEY and CDR2 SMNVEV (reference sequence). The CDR3 region is CASRDRLLSYEQYF. In DNA, the CDR3 is TGTGCCAGCAGGGACAGACTACTCTCCTACGAGCAGTACTTC.

This clone came up once. CDR3 sequence (DNA): TGTGCCAGTAGTCACAGGGTTAGGGTTCAGCCCCAGCATTTT. Translation: CASSHRVRVQPQHF. The chain uses TRBV19 and TRBJ1-5; the D gene is possibly TRBD1 (6 bases). Trimming cost V 5 bases and J 6 bases, with 14 bases left between them. The germline CDR1 and CDR2 sequences are LNHDA and SQIVND (reference sequence). The CDR3 spans 14 residues.

V is TRBV19 and J is TRBJ1-1, with 11 bases identical to TRBD1. J was trimmed by 4 bases and V by 7 bases; bases with no gene match: 5. The CDR3 consists of 14 residues. Germline CDR1 and CDR2: LNHDA and SQIVND (reference sequence). The DNA for the CDR3 is TGTGCCAGTACCCGGGACAGGGGGTCCACTGAAGCTTTCTTT. Translated, it gives CASTRDRGSTEAFF.

The chain uses TRBV27 and TRBJ2-1; no definite D call. Per the germline V gene, CDR1 is MNHEY and CDR2 is SMNVEV (reference sequence). The CDR3 sequence is 14 residues long. Trimming removed 5 bases from V and 2 bases from J, with 10 bases in between. CDR3 loop: CASSGQVPYNEQFF. The CDR3 nucleotides are TGTGCCAGCAGTGGTCAGGTGCCCTACAATGAGCAGTTCTTC.

Of note for this clone: The sample holds other DNA sequences that translate to the same CDR3. The chain is built from TRBV7-2 and TRBJ2-2; D is perhaps TRBD1 (6 bases). Germline CDR1 is SGHTA and CDR2 is FQGNSA. V shed 5 bases and J shed 2 bases, with 12 bases lying between them. This CDR3 region has 15 residues. DNA for the CDR3: TGTGCCAGCAGCCCTAGACAGGCCAACACCGGGGAGCTGTTTTTT. It is translated as CASSPRQANTGELFF.

The chain has TRBV27 and TRBJ1-3; D call uncertain. Germline loops: CDR1 MNHEY, CDR2 SMNVEV (reference sequence). The ends were cut back, 2 bases at V and 8 bases at J, with 16 bases in the middle. The CDR3 runs 15 residues. The CDR3 DNA is TGTGCCAGCAGTTTAGGCAGGTCCCTCTCCGACACCATATATTTT. Amino acids: CASSLGRSLSDTIYF.

V and J are TRBV7-8 and TRBJ2-7; D is perhaps TRBD1 (5 bases). CDR1 and CDR2 from the germline V gene are SGHVS and FQNEAQ. The CDR3 is 14 residues long. V lost 1 base and J 4 bases, leaving 11 bases between the germline ends. The CDR3 protein is CASSLDPGWYEQYF. The CDR3 DNA follows: TGTGCCAGCAGCTTAGATCCAGGGTGGTACGAGCAGTACTTC.

The gene calls are TRBV10-2 and TRBJ2-5; no definite D call. V was pared by 2 bases and J by 5 bases, with 21 bases between. The length of the CDR3 is 17 residues. The germline gives CDR1 WSHSY, CDR2 SAAADI. In DNA form, the CDR3 reads TGCGCCAGCAGTGAGAGCGCCCCAATAGGTGGATGGGAGACCCAGTACTTC. Protein: CASSESAPIGGWETQYF.